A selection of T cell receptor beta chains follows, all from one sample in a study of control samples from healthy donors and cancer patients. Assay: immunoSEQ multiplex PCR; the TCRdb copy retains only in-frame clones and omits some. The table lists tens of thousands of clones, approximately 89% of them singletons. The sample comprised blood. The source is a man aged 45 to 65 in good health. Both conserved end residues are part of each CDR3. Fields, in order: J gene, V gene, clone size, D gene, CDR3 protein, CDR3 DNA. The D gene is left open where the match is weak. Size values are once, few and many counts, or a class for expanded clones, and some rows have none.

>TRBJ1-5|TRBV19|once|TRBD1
CASSYTLGTGNQPQHF
TGTGCCAGTAGTTACACACTGGGGACAGGCAATCAGCCCCAGCATTTT
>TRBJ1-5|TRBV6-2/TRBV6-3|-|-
CASSYYPILRDRNQPQHF
TGTGCCAGCAGTTACTATCCAATCTTAAGGGACCGGAATCAGCCCCAGCATTTT
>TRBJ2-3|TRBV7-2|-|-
CASSLGPYTQYF
TGTGCCAGCAGCTTAGGTCCCTATACGCAGTATTTT
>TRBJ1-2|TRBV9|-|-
CASSVGASYGYTF
TGTGCCAGCAGCGTAGGGGCCTCTTATGGCTACACCTTC
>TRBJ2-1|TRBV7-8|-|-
CASSLYEQGPHNEQFF
TGTGCCAGCAGCTTATACGAGCAGGGGCCCCACAATGAGCAGTTCTTC
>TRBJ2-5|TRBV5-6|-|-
CASSQSRTQYF
TGTGCCAGCAGCCAATCGCGGACCCAGTACTTC
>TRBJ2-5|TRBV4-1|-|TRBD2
CASSQGSGGLPGTQYF
TGCGCCAGCAGTCAAGGGAGCGGGGGGCTCCCGGGGACCCAGTACTTC
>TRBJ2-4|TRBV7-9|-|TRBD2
CASSLVLAESGAKNIQYF
TGTGCCAGCAGCTTAGTACTAGCGGAAAGCGGGGCCAAAAACATTCAGTACTTC
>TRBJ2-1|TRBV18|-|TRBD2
CASSPSSGGGEQFF
TGTGCCAGCTCACCAAGTAGCGGGGGGGGTGAGCAGTTCTTC
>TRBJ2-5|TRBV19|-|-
CASSAVRGGGRETQYF
TGTGCCAGTAGTGCGGTTAGGGGGGGCGGGCGGGAGACCCAGTACTTC
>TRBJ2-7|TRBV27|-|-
CASGGRGYEQYF
TGTGCCAGCGGGGGTAGGGGCTACGAGCAGTACTTC
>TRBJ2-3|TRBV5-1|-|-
CASSLGDLGDTQYF
TGCGCCAGCAGCTTGGGCGACCTCGGAGATACGCAGTATTTT
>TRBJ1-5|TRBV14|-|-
CASSPQGGPQHF
TGTGCCAGCAGCCCGCAAGGGGGGCCCCAGCATTTT
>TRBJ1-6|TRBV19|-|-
CASRLWGQFRNSPLHF
TGTGCCTCTCGTCTCTGGGGGCAATTCAGGAATTCACCCCTCCACTTT
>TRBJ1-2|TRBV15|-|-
CATSVEKRTQGGYTF
TGTGCCACCAGCGTAGAAAAACGGACGCAGGGAGGCTACACCTTC
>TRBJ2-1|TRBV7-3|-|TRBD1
CASRFDRGEYNEQFF
TGTGCCAGCAGGTTTGACAGGGGGGAATACAATGAGCAGTTCTTC
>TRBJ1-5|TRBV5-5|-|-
CASSLGNGNQPQHF
TGTGCCAGCAGCTTGGGGAACGGCAATCAGCCCCAGCATTTT
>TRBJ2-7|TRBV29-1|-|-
CSAGTVYEQYF
TGCAGCGCAGGGACGGTCTACGAGCAGTACTTC
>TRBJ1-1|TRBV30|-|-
CAWSVRRLSNTEAFF
TGTGCCTGGAGTGTACGAAGACTTTCGAACACTGAAGCTTTCTTT
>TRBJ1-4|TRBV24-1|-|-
CAPTLNAGVGEKLFF
TGTGCCCCTACCCTAAACGCAGGGGTAGGAGAAAAACTGTTTTTT
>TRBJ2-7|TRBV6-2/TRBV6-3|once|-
CASSYSISGARYEQYF
TGTGCCAGCAGTTACTCGATTTCCGGAGCCAGATACGAGCAGTACTTC
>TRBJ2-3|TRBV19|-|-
CASRRTRTDTQYF
TGTGCCTCGCGTAGGACCCGAACAGATACGCAGTATTTT
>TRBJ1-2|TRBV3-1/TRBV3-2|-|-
CASSPQAGMNYGYTF
TGTGCCAGCAGCCCACAGGCGGGAATGAACTATGGCTACACCTTC
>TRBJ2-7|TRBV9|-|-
CASSVTDSYEQYF
TGTGCCAGCAGCGTGACAGACTCCTACGAGCAGTACTTC
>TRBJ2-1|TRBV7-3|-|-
CASSPSGSVSYNEQFF
TGTGCCAGCAGTCCCTCCGGGTCGGTATCCTACAATGAGCAGTTCTTC
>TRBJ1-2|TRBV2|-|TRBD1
CASSRSGGSYYGYTF
TGTGCCAGCAGTCGATCAGGGGGTAGTTACTATGGCTACACCTTC